The sample holds a few counts of the clone carrying this T cell receptor beta chain. Its antigen is undetermined. The entry originates in a study of post-analysis software for immune sequencing data. Background on the study: Relapsing-remitting, secondary progressive and progressive-relapsing courses of multiple sclerosis were included.

Germline CDR1 MNHEY, CDR2 SVGAGI. The CDR3 runs 13 residues. The V end lost 0 bases, the J end lost 3 bases, and 3 bases lay between the germline ends. Findings of the study overall: People with multiple sclerosis had a significantly lower normalized Chao1 diversity than controls did. The five TRBV segments detected at higher frequency in patients than in controls included TRBV5-6, TRBV5-1 and TRBV20-1.

Incorporated into the TCR beta cDNA libraries were unique molecular identifiers, which served to reduce PCR and sequencing biases. One entry per CDR3 protein results from TCRdb running MiXCR on the PCR reads. The sample lists about 540,000 distinct CDR3 sequences; under 40% were seen once. Sequencing was carried out using blood. The sequence derives from a girl aged 2 to 17 with multiple sclerosis. The rearrangement uses TRBV6-5 and TRBJ2-1; unclear D gene. The DNA for the CDR3 is TGTGCCAGCAGTTACTCCCTCTACAATGAGCAGTTCTTC. It encodes CASSYSLYNEQFF.